This T cell receptor (beta chain) was identified during a study of T cell clusters in autoimmune cytopenias. Findings and limits, study-wide: Primary autoimmune cytopenia patients appeared to lack physiological T cell clusters present in healthy donors.

The germline CDR1 and CDR2 sequences are SGHNT and YENEEA. This CDR3 region has 14 residues. This clonotype ranks as medium-sized (0.01 to 0.1%) in terms of frequency. What it binds is unknown. TRB was amplified by touch-down multiplex PCR, primer pools A and B combined. TCRdb re-called the multiplex PCR reads and catalogs CDR3 proteins one per entry, DNA excluded. The table for this sample gives about 5,600 distinct CDR3 sequences. TRB was amplified from approximately 230 ng of peripheral blood genomic DNA per sample. This same sample was also taken into another study, of T cell repertoires in aging, cancer and after chemotherapy. Turning to that study: Clear clonal overlap appeared across healthy donor samples taken over several months to years. Rebound thymic output was suggested by rising median generation probability during chemotherapy in each cancer cohort.

This TCR was recovered from a human donor in good health. Sequenced sample: peripheral blood. This chain links TRBV11-3 with TRBJ2-3; there is no DNA to check the TCRdb D call of TRBD1. CDR3 in amino acids: CASSPGTTRDTQYF.